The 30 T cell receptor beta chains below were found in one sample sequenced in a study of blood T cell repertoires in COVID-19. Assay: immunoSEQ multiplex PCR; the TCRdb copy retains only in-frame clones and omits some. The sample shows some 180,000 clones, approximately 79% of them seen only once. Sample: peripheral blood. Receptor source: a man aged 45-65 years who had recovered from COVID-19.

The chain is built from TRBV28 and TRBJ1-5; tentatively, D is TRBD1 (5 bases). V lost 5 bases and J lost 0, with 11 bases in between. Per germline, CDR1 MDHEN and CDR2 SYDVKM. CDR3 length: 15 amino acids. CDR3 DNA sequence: TGTGCCAGCAGTCAAGACAGATATAGCAATCAGCCCCAGCATTTT. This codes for CASSQDRYSNQPQHF.

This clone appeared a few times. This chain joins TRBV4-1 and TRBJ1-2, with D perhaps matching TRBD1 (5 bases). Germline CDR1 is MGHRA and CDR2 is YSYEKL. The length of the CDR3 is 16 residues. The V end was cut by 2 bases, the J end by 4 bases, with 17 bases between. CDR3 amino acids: CASSQPRRGASYGYTF. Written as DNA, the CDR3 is TGCGCCAGCAGCCAACCCCGCCGTGGGGCCAGCTATGGCTACACCTTC.

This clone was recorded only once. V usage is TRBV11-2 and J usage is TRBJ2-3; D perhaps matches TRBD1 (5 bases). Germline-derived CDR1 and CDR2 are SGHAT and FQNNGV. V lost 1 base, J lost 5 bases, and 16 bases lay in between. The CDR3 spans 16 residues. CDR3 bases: TGTGCCAGCAGCTTAGTGGGTGCAGGGATTAAAGATACGCAGTATTTT. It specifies CASSLVGAGIKDTQYF. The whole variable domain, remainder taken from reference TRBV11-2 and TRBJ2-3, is EAGVAQSPRYKIIEKRQSVAFWCNPISGHATLYWYQQILGQGPKLLIQFQNNGVVDDSQLPKDRFSAERLKGVDSTLKIQPAKLEDSAVYLCASSLVGAGIKDTQYFGPGTRLTVL.

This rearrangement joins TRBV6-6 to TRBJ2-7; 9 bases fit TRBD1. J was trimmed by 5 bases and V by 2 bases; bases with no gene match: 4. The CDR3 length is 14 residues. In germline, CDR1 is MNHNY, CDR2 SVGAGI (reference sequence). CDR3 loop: CASSYRGQGNEQYF. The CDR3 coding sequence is TGTGCCAGCAGTTACAGGGGACAGGGTAACGAGCAGTACTTC.

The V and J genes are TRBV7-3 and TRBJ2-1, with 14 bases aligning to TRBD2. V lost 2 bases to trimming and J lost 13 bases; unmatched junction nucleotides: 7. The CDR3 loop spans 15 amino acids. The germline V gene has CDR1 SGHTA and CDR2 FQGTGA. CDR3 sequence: CASSLEGLAGVPQFF. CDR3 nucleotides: TGTGCCAGCAGCTTAGAGGGACTAGCGGGAGTTCCCCAGTTCTTC.

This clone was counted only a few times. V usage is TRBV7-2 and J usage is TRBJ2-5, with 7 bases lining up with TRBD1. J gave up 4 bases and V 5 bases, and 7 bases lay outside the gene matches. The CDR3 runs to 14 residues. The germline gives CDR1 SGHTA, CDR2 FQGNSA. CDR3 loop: CASSPLGTAETQYF. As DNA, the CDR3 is TGTGCCAGCAGCCCGCTTGGGACAGCAGAGACCCAGTACTTC.

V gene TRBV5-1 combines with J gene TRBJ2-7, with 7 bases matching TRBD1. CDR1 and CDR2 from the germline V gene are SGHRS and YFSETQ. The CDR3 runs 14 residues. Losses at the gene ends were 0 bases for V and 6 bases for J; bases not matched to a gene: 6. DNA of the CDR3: TGCGCCAGCAGCTTGGACCTCCCAGGGGGCGAGCAGTACTTC. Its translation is CASSLDLPGGEQYF.

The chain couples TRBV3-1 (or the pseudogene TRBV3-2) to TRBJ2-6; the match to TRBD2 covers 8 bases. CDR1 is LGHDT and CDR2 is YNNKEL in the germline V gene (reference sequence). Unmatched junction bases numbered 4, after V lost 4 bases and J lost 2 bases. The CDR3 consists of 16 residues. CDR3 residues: CASSRAGAAGANVLTF. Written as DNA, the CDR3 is TGTGCCAGCAGCCGAGCGGGAGCGGCTGGGGCCAACGTCCTGACTTTC.

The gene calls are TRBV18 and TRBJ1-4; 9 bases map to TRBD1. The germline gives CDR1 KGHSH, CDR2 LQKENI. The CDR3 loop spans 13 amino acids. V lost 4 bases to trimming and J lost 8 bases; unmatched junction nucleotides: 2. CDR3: CASSRDREEKLFF. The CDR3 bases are TGTGCCAGCTCACGGGACAGGGAGGAAAAACTGTTTTTT.

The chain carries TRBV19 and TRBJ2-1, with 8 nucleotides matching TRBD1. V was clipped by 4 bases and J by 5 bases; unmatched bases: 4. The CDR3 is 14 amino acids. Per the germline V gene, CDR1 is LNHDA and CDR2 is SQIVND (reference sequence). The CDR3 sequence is CASSRGQGNNEQFF. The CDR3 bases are TGTGCCAGTAGTAGAGGACAGGGAAACAATGAGCAGTTCTTC.

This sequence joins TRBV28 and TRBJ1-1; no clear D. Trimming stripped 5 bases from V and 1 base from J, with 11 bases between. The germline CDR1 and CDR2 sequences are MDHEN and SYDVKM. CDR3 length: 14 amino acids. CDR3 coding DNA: TGTGCCAGCAGTCTCCATCCCGGGAACACTGAAGCTTTCTTT. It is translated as CASSLHPGNTEAFF.

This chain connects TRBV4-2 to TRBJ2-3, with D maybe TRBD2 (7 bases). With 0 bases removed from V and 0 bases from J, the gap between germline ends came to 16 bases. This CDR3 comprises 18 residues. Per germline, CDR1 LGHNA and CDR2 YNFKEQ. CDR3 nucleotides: TGTGCCAGCAGCCAAGATATCGGCGGGGGCCCTAGCACAGATACGCAGTATTTT. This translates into CASSQDIGGGPSTDTQYF.

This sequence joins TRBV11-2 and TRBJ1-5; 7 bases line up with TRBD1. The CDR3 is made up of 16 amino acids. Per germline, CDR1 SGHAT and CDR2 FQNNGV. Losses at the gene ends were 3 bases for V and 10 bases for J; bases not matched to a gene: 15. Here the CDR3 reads CASSLDGAGGTGPQHF. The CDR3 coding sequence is TGTGCCAGCAGCTTGGACGGGGCAGGGGGTACAGGCCCCCAGCATTTT.

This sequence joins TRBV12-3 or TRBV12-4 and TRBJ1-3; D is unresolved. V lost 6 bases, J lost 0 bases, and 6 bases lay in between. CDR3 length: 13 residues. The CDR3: CASRRFSGNTIYF. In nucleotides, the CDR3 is TGTGCCAGCAGGCGATTCTCTGGAAACACCATATATTTT.

The CDR3 DNA sequence: TGTGCCAGCAGCAAGGAGCCGATGAGCACAGATACGCAGTATTTT. Protein: CASSKEPMSTDTQYF. This chain uses TRBV5-4 with TRBJ2-3, with D uncertain. Germline CDR1 and CDR2: SGHNT and YYREEE (reference sequence). V was pared by 4 bases and J by 0 bases, with 12 bases between. The CDR3 is 15 residues long.

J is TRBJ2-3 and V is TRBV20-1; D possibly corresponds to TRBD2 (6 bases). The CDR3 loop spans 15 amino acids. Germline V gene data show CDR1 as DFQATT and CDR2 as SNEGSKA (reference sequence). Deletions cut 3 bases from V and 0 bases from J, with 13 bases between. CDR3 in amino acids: CSASLAITSTDTQYF. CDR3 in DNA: TGCAGTGCTAGTCTAGCGATTACTAGCACAGATACGCAGTATTTT.

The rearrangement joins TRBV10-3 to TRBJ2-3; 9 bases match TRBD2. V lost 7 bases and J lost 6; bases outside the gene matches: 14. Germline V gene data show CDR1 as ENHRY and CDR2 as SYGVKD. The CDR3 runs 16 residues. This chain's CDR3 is CAINPGTSQTSDTQYF. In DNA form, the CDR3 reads TGTGCCATCAACCCGGGGACTAGCCAGACTTCTGATACGCAGTATTTT.

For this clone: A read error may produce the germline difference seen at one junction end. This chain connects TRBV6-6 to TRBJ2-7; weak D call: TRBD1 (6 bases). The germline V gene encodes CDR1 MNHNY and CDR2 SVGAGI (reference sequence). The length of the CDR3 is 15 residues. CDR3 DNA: TGTGCCAGCAGTAACTCAGGGGATAGTCCCTACGAGCAGTACTTC. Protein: CASSNSGDSPYEQYF.

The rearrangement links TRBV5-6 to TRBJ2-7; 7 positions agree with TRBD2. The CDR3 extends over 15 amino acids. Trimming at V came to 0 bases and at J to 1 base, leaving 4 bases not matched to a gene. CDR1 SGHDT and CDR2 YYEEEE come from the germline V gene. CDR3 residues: CASSLAPSGSYEQYF. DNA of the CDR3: TGTGCCAGCAGCTTGGCGCCTAGCGGATCCTACGAGCAGTACTTC.

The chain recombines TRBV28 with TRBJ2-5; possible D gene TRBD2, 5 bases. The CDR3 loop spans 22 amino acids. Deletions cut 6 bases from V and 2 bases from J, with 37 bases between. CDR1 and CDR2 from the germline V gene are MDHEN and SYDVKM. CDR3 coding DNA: TGTGCCAGCAGCGCAATAATCTTATCCTTTTATTTCCCACGGGAATGGCAAGAGACCCAGTACTTC. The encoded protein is CASSAIILSFYFPREWQETQYF.

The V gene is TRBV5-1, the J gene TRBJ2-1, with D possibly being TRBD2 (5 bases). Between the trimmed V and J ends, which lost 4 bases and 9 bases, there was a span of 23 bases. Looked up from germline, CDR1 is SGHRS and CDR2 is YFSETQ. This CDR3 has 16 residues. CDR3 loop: CASSREPDSWRIEQFF. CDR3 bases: TGCGCCAGCAGCCGGGAACCGGACTCCTGGCGGATTGAGCAGTTCTTC.

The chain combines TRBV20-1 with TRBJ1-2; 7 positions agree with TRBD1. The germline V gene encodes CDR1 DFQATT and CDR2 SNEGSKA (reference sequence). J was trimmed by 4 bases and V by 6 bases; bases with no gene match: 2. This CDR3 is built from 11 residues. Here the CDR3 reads CSARQGYGYTF. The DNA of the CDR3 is TGCAGTGCCAGACAGGGCTATGGCTACACCTTC.

CDR3 residues: CASSRRGEHYNEQFF. Written as DNA, the CDR3 is TGTGCCAGCAGCCGCCGGGGGGAGCACTACAATGAGCAGTTCTTC. This rearrangement joins TRBV7-9 to TRBJ2-1, with 7 bases that match TRBD2. The germline V gene encodes CDR1 SEHNR and CDR2 FQNEAQ (reference sequence). V gave up 5 bases and J gave up 3 bases; unmatched junction bases: 7. There are 15 residues in the CDR3.

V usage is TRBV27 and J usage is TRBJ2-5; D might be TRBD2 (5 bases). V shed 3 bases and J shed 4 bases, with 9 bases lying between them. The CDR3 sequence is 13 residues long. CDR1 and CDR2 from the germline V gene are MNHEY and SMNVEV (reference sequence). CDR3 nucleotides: TGTGCCAGCAGTTTTTTTGCGGGAGAGACCCAGTACTTC. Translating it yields CASSFFAGETQYF.

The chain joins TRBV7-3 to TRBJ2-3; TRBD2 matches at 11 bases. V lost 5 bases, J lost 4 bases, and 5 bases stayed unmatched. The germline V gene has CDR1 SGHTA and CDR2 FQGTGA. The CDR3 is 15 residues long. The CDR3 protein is CASSLVAGGPDTQYF. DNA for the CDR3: TGTGCCAGCAGCCTCGTAGCGGGAGGGCCAGATACGCAGTATTTT.

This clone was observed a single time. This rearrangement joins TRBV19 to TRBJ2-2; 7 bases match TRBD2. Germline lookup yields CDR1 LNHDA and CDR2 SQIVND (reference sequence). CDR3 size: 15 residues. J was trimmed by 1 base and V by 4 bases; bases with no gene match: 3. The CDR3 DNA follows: TGTGCCAGTAGTACGGGGGGACTGAACACCGGGGAGCTGTTTTTT. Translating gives CASSTGGLNTGELFF.

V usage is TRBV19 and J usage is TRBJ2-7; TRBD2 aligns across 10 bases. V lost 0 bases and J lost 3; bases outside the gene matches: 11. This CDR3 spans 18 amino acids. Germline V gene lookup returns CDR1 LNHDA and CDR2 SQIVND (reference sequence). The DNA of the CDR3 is TGTGCCAGTAGTATAGAGGGCCCTTCTAGCGGGAGCCTCTACGAGCAGTACTTC. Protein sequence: CASSIEGPSSGSLYEQYF.

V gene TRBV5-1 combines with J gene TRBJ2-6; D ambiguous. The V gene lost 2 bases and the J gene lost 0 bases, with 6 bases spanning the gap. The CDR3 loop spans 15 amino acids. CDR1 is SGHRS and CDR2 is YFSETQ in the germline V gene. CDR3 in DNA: TGCGCCAGCAGCTTTGTCAACTCTGGGGCCAACGTCCTGACTTTC. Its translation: CASSFVNSGANVLTF.

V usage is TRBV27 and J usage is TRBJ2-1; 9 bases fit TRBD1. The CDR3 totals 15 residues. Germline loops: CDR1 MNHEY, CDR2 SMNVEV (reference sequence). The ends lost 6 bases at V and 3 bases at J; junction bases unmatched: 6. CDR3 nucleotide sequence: TGTGCCAGCAGCAGACCGGGACAGGGCTACAATGAGCAGTTCTTC. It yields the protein CASSRPGQGYNEQFF.

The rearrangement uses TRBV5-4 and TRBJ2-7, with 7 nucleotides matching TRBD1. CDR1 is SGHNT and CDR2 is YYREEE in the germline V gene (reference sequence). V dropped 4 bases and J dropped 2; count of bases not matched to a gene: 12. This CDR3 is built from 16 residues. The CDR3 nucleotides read TGTGCCAGCAGCAGGGTTCGGGGACAGATCACCTACGAGCAGTACTTC. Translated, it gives CASSRVRGQITYEQYF.